This entry describes one TCR beta chain. The antigen is unknown. Libraries were prepared by immunoSEQ multiplex PCR; TCRdb keeps only in-frame clonotypes and omits some of them. The sample records roughly 18,000 clones, 65% to 75% being singletons. Looked up from germline, CDR1 is SGHTA and CDR2 is FQGNSA. The CDR3 is 16 amino acids. Trimming removed 5 bases from V and 4 bases from J; junction bases left unmatched: 12. The data were taken from a study of CD4 T cells in relation to SARS-CoV-2 and coronaviruses. Before the COVID-19 pandemic, during about 2011-2019, CD4+ T cells were taken from unexposed donors. Isolation of CD4+ T cells took place after roughly nine days in culture. As cell numbers allowed, unexposed-donor CD4+ T cells faced SARS-CoV-2 S/N and four cold-coronavirus spikes.

This clonotype originated in a human donor in good health. The V and J genes are TRBV7-2 and TRBJ2-5; 8 positions match TRBD1. Sequencing input: CD4+ T cells from PBMCs, cultured in vitro. CDR3 sequence reads: CASSPGLGQGGETQYF. For the CDR3, the DNA is TGTGCCAGCAGCCCAGGCCTAGGACAGGGTGGAGAGACCCAGTACTTC. Drawing the rest from reference TRBV7-2 and TRBJ2-5, the complete variable domain is GAGVSQSPSNKVTEKGKDVELRCDPISGHTALYWYRQSLGQGLEFLIYFQGNSAPDKSGLPSDRFSAERTGGSVSTLTIQRTQQEDSAVYLCASSPGLGQGGETQYFGPGTRLLVL.